The sequence of this TCR beta chain was determined in a study of blood T cells in healthy people across ages. The study's findings and limits: The unsorted PBMCs prevented any conclusive comparison of naive versus antigen-experienced cells.

A sample-barcoded 5' primer and a J-beta primer mix were used in a second PCR of roughly 7 to 11 cycles. No fewer than 3 million CDR3-containing paired-end reads came from each sample. TCRdb used MiXCR to reprocess the 5' RACE reads, holding one entry per CDR3 protein. The sample holds roughly 2 million distinct CDR3 sequences; roughly 50% are singletons and the top ten take less than 2.5%. Note on this clonotype: Its antigen remains unidentified.

Germline V gives CDR1 MNHEY, CDR2 SVGEGT. This CDR3 has 14 amino acids. The ends were cut back, 0 bases at V and 7 bases at J, with 10 bases in the middle. The gene calls are TRBV6-2 or TRBV6-3 and TRBJ2-1; D is ambiguous. The receptor was isolated from a woman between 35 and 50 years old in good health. The sample comprised blood. The CDR3 DNA reads as TGTGCCAGCAGTTACTCGGCCAATGGGAATGAGCAGTTCTTC. It specifies CASSYSANGNEQFF.